The text below deals with one T cell receptor (beta chain). This record belongs to a study of early T cells in non-severe SARS-CoV-2 infection. About the research overall: Sequencing used unsorted whole-blood bulk RNA, so chains lack pairing.

Separate cDNA molecules each had unique molecular identifiers attached to them. TCRdb itself ran the 5' RACE reads through MiXCR, one entry per CDR3 protein. Among about 83,000 distinct CDR3 sequences listed, 10% were seen once. Germline V lookup: CDR1 MNHEY, CDR2 SMNVEV (reference sequence). The length of the CDR3 is 14 residues. Trimming removed 2 bases from V and 3 bases from J, with 7 bases in between. The receptor was derived from an adult who was a healthcare worker with PCR-confirmed SARS-CoV-2 infection or an uninfected control (not recorded which). The J gene is TRBJ2-2, the V gene TRBV27; possibly TRBD1 for D (6 bases). The material was whole blood, obtained at baseline. CDR3 loop: CASSLNRDTGELFF. CDR3 DNA sequence: TGTGCCAGCAGTTTAAACAGGGACACCGGGGAGCTGTTTTTT.